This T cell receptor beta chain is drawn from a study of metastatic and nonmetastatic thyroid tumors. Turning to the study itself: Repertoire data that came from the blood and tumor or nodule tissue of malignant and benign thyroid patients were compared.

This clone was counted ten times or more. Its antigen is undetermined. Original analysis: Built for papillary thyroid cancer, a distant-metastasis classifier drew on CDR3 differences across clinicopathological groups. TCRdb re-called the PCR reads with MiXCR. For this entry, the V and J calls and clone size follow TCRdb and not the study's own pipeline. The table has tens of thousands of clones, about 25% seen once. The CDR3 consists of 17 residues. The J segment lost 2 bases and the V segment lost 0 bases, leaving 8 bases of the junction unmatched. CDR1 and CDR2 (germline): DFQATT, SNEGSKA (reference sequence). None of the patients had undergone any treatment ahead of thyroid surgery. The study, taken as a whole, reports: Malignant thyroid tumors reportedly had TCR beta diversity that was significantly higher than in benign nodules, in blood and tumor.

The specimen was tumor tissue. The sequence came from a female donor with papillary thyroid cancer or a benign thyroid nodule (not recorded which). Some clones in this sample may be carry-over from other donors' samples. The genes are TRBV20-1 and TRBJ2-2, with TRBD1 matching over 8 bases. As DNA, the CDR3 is TGCAGTGCTAGAGACTATGCCGGGACAGGAAACACCGGGGAGCTGTTTTTT. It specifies CSARDYAGTGNTGELFF.